This entry lists 2 T cell receptor beta chains sequenced from one sample in a study of HIV-infected patients and healthy controls. Follow-up blood was drawn about 14 weeks, roughly three months, after antiretroviral therapy began. Whole blood was used without fractionation, so all unsorted peripheral T cells were included. Reverse transcription used roughly 450 ng RNA and constant-region primers for alpha and beta. Each of the alpha and beta chains got its own library through chain-specific third strand synthesis with indices. In TCRdb, the 5' RACE reads were re-called with MiXCR into one record per CDR3 protein. The table shows fewer than 8,000 distinct CDR3 sequences, with about 8.6% occurring only once. The material sequenced was blood, taken during antiretroviral therapy. The receptors originated from an adult with HIV infection.

By share, this clonotype counts as large. This chain connects TRBV28 to TRBJ1-2; no reliable D call. Trimming removed 4 bases from V and 1 base from J, with 13 bases in between. Germline V lookup: CDR1 MDHEN, CDR2 SYDVKM. This CDR3 is built from 15 residues. CDR3 sequence reads: CASSSGEGLNYGYTF. In DNA form, the CDR3 reads TGTGCCAGCAGTTCCGGAGAAGGGCTTAACTATGGCTACACCTTC.

Ten or more counts support this clonotype. The chain has TRBV7-2 and TRBJ1-5; D not certain. Germline CDR1 reads SGHTA; CDR2 reads FQGNSA. Trimming removed 1 base at V and 5 bases at J, with 6 bases between. The CDR3 is 13 amino acids. Here the CDR3 DNA reads TGTGCCAGCAGCTTAGGATCAGATCAGCCCCAGCATTTT. It specifies CASSLGSDQPQHF.